This TCR beta chain was obtained from a study of cytomegalovirus exposure and HLA in healthy donors (dated by TCRdb to about 2017). For context, the study as a whole: An earlier analysis of fewer than 750 of the donors reported approximately 280 Gb of sequence data and roughly 120 million unique TCR beta sequences obtained from 150 million to 200 million T cells. In a later genetic analysis, genome-wide SNP genotypes for about 60% of the 666 donors were used, and that subset was treated as a discovery cohort. On average, about 240,000 unique TCR beta nucleotide sequences were sequenced per donor among more than 350 genotyped donors of the cohort, with around 19% of those sequences being non-productive. Class I and class II HLA loci were covered by the typing at four-digit resolution. About 280 gigabases of sequencing data and tens of millions of unique TCR sequences were included in an early release covering 550 to 650 HLA-typed donors. In an earlier analysis of over 550 of the donors, high-throughput TCR beta sequencing was used to judge whether each TCR beta V gene segment behaved as functional or pseudogenic. All discovery cohort repertoires had been generated on a single sequencing platform. Of the roughly 400 genotyped donors, 75% to 85% were placed in the genetic ancestry cluster associated with self-reported Caucasian donors. To predict cytomegalovirus infection status, the study brought together high-throughput TCR immunosequencing, statistical association of individual TCRs with disease status, and machine learning. A separate validation cohort of about 110 different subjects was used in addition to the 666-subject first cohort. The later analysis used no new phenotypic data to find candidate immune exposures, relying instead on TCR beta sequences and their occurrence across donors. Typing coverage differed by locus: A, B, C, DRB1 and DQB1 were typed in about 620-640 donors, DQA1 in roughly 510, DPA1 in 600 to 610, and DPB1 in roughly 450. Donor age, sex, ethnicity and CMV serostatus were collected together with the repertoire data. Several DR-DQ haplotypes were handled as single units for association and clustering, since linkage in the cohort was strong. The study was designed to test whether signatures of past pathogen exposure could be identified by cataloging public T cell receptors. The T cell repertoires of some 700 subjects were profiled by immunosequencing and related to cytomegalovirus serostatus. In a later analysis, previously published TCR beta repertoires from hundreds of donors were re-analyzed and high-resolution HLA genotyping was added so that TCR occurrence patterns could be studied. General conclusions and limits of the study: Specific HLA alleles were associated with some 15,000 TCR beta sequences at a false discovery rate of 0.05 in a later analysis. A further reported finding was that TCR beta sequences accurately predicted the HLA-A and HLA-B alleles for most subjects in the first cohort. According to a later analysis, TCR association rates differed among HLA loci, with DRB1 alleles showing the most associated TCRs and HLA-C alleles showing the fewest. According to the authors, the approach could potentially be generalized to other disease states and immunological phenotypes. An association between a missense DCLRE1C variant and V-gene and J-gene trimming of TCR beta chains was found in a later genetic analysis and replicated in an independent cohort. This cohort had only TCR beta chains sequenced, and the lack of alpha or paired-chain data limited which features could be detected. Compared with the roughly 700-donor mean, donors in an Asian-associated ancestry cluster had fewer N-insertions in productive TCRs, according to a later genetic analysis. Assigning TCR associations to individual alleles was difficult when HLA alleles, especially DR and DQ, strongly co-occurred. Cytomegalovirus status was reported to be diagnosed by the classifier with high specificity and sensitivity in both the original and validation cohorts. The study listed approximately 160 TCR beta chains as associated with cytomegalovirus. Presence/absence analyses assumed roughly uniform sequencing depth across donors, an assumption that may not hold. Because the 87-base-pair reads could not distinguish some IMGT-functional V segments, including TRBV6-2 and TRBV6-3, those segments were excluded. In a later analysis, HLA-associated TCR beta chains showed more clonal expansion and lower generation probabilities than non-associated chains that were equally common. A later analysis found that most CMV-associated TCR beta chains appeared HLA-restricted, with HLA associations seemingly driven largely by CMV exposure. About 17 rarely observed V segments, including chromosome 9 orphons, were excluded from the earlier analysis of almost 600 of the donors because counts were too low. A cluster of highly shared sequence variants was judged likely to represent a technical artifact of the sequencing pipeline. Linkage disequilibrium might explain the correlated functional status among segregating V segments, but an unknown experimental factor could not be ruled out. In vitro tests confirmed that a few of the cytomegalovirus-associated TCR beta chains recognize cytomegalovirus antigens. Broadly in line with IMGT annotations, most TCR beta V segments showed up in productive rearrangements about 87% or about 30% of the time in an earlier analysis of 450 to 750 of the donors. Immune exposure information for the cohort was limited to CMV serostatus. Most TCR sequences were seen in very few donors, while some public TCRs were found in many individuals. In a later analysis, several top co-occurrence clusters were reported to appear linked to parvovirus B19, influenza, CMV and Epstein-Barr virus. Because HLA typing was missing for some donors at each locus, association tests included only the typed subset.

The method behind the library was the immunoSEQ multiplex PCR assay. For the multiplex PCR, a mixture combining 60 forward primers for TCR Vbeta segments and 13 reverse primers for TCR Jbeta segments was used. The CDR3 region of rearranged TCR beta genes was amplified from genomic DNA by a multiplex PCR assay. The amplified TCR beta libraries were sequenced on the Illumina HiSeq System as 87-base-pair reads. Per the original workflow: A later analysis tallied some 79 million unique TCR beta chains across the 640 or so repertoires, and about 12 million of those chains were shared by two or more donors. A nearest-neighbor algorithm error-corrected the raw reads and collapsed the reads into unique sequences, merging closely related sequences to remove PCR and sequencing errors. To assign V, D and J gene segments, CDR3 sequences were aligned to IMGT reference sequences. For a sequence to be retained, a match of at least six nucleotides to both a V gene segment and a J gene segment was required. Rearrangements were called productive when the CDR3 lacked stop codons and stayed in frame with V and J; all others were non-productive. CDR3 was defined according to IMGT convention as the region running from the second conserved V-encoded cysteine to the conserved J-encoded phenylalanine. The earlier analysis of about 610 of the donors excluded any sequence lacking an unambiguous match to a single V gene segment. In an earlier analysis of 500 to 750 of the donors, V segments were called functional above 56.7% productive rearrangements and were called segregating when the between-donor standard deviation exceeded 5%. A statistical classification framework was developed to diagnose cytomegalovirus status using the catalog of TCR beta chain sequences. V and J gene assignment, in a later analysis, came from comparing TCR nucleotide sequences with IMGT/GENE-DB human TR gene sequences. The TCRdist pipeline was used in a later analysis to assign CDR3 sequences and most-parsimonious VDJ recombination scenarios. A later analysis defined each TCR beta chain by its CDR3 amino acid sequence plus V-gene family, and excluded reads lacking a unique V-gene family. To address suspected cross-contamination and a sequencing artifact, a later analysis removed 450 to 700 highly shared, low-generation-probability nucleotide sequences. For each public chain, a later analysis derived a clonal expansion index from normalized ranks of inferred template counts within each repertoire. In a later analysis, generation probabilities were computed with a VDJ recombination model fitted to out-of-frame rearrangements, and the resulting probabilities were checked against IGoR. In a later analysis, hypergeometric tests were used to score TCR-TCR, TCR-HLA and TCR-CMV co-occurrence, with a repertoire-size bias correction applied to TCR pairs. A later analysis estimated false discovery rates by permuting HLA or CMV assignments 20 times. In a later analysis, co-occurring TCRs were grouped using DBSCAN, and TCRdist sequence similarity was added for clustering within HLA-allele-positive subsets. Repertoires with fewer than 30,000 or more than 120,000 public chains, plus five repertoires with anomalous nucleotide sharing, were excluded from co-occurrence clustering. TCRdb re-hosts the immuneACCESS table, in-frame sequences only. Its copies lack some clones; in the studies checked, an unresolved V gene accounts for under half of them, and the cause for the rest is not known. V, J and clone size derive from that table, while D and trimming were established from the DNA sequence. For this sample there are 200,000 to 250,000 clones; 70% to 80% appear just once. The biggest ten clones account for less than 3.5% of the sample.

The CDR3 numbers 15 residues from cysteine through phenylalanine. Only CDR3 DNA is held: 45 bases, read in frame from base 1. Per the germline V gene (reference sequence), SGHNT is the CDR1 and YYREEE is the CDR2. V is trimmed back by 3 bases and J by 0 bases, and the junction contains 5 bases that no gene match accounts for. Only a few counts were recorded for this clone. Its antigen is not yet known. No base-level quality is on record; no much larger clone is a single base apart. In total, roughly 670 healthy bone marrow donors made up the cohort. At the time of sampling, every cohort member was nominally healthy, though immune exposures that went unrecorded were likely present. The donor tested CMV seropositive, placing the donor among the approximately 310 seropositive members of the cohort. Every donor gave a peripheral blood sample, and the peripheral blood mononuclear cells from that sample were used for TCR beta sequencing. Genomic DNA extraction from the blood cell samples was performed with the Qiagen DNeasy Blood Extraction Kit.

The sequenced sample consisted of PBMCs. The sequence is built from TRBV5-4 and TRBJ1-1, and TRBD1 aligns with 7 junction nucleotides. The receptor's source is a woman in her fifties or sixties in good health and CMV-seropositive. Here is the DNA: TGTGCCAGCAGCTGGCCGGGACAGCTGAACACTGAAGCTTTCTTT. It codes for CASSWPGQLNTEAFF.